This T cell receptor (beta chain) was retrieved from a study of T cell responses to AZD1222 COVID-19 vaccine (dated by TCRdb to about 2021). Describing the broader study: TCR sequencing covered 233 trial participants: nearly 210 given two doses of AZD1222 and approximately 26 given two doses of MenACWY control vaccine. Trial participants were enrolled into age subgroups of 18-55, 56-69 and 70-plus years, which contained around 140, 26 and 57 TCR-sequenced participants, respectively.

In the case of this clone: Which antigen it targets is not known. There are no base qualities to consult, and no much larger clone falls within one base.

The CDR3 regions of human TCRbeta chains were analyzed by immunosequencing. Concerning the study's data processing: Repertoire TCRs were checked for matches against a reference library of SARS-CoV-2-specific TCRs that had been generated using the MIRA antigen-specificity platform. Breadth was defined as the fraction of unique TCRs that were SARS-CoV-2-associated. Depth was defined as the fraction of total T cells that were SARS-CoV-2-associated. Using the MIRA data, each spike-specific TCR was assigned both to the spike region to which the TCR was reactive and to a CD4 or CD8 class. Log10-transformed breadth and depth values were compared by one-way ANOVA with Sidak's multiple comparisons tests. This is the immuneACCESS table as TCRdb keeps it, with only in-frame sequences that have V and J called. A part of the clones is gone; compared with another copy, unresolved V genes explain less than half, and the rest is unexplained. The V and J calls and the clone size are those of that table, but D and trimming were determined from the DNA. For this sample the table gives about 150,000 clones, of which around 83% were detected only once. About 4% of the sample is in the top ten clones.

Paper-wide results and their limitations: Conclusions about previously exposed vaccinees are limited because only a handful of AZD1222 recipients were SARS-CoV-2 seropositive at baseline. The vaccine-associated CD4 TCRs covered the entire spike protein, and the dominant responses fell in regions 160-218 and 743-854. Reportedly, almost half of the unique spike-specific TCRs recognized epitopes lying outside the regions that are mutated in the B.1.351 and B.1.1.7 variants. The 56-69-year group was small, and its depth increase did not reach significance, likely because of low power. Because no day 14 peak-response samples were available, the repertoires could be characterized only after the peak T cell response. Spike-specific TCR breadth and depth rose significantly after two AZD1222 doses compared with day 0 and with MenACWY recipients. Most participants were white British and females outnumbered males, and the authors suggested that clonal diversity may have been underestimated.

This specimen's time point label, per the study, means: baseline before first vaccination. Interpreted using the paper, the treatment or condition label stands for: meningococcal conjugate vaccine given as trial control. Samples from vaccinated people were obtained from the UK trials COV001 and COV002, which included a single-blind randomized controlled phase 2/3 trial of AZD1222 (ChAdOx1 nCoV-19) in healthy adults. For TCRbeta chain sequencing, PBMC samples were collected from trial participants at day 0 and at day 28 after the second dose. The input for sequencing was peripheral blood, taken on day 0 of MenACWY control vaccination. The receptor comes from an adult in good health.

The CDR3 has the sequence CASSQSVQGGQPQHF. DNA sequence: TGTGCCAGCAGCCAATCCGTACAGGGTGGTCAGCCCCAGCATTTT. This chain joins TRBV16 to TRBJ1-5; a tentative D call is TRBD1 (6 bases match). V loses 0 bases, J loses 6 bases, and the germline ends lie 12 bases apart. Its CDR3 holds 15 amino acids, cysteine through phenylalanine. Just CDR3 DNA is preserved here, 45 bases in frame from base 1. Based on the germline V gene, the CDR1 and CDR2 sequences are KGHSY and FQNENV.